Each of the 18 T cell receptor beta chains below was sequenced from the same sample in a study of T cell responses to AZD1222 COVID-19 vaccine. Generated by immunoSEQ multiplex PCR, the TCRdb table keeps only in-frame clones and is missing some. The table has 140,000 to 150,000 clones, 92% seen once. The starting material was peripheral blood, obtained 28 days after the second AZD1222 dose. The receptors here all came from an adult who received the AZD1222 COVID-19 vaccine.

CDR3 DNA sequence: TGCAGCGTTGAAGATCTGGACAGCAACTATGGCTACACCTTC. It encodes CSVEDLDSNYGYTF. This chain connects TRBV29-1 to TRBJ1-2; the D gene is possibly TRBD1 (6 bases). V was shortened by 0 bases and J by 2 bases, with 10 bases between the two germline ends. Per the germline V gene, CDR1 is SQVTM and CDR2 is ANQGSEA. The CDR3 loop spans 14 amino acids. The full variable domain, its missing parts supplied by reference TRBV29-1 and TRBJ1-2, is SAVISQKPSRDICQRGTSLTIQCQVDSQVTMMFWYRQQPGQSLTLIATANQGSEATYESGFVIDKFPISRPNLTFSTLTVSNMSPEDSSIYLCSVEDLDSNYGYTFGSGTRLTVV.

This chain links TRBV4-3 with TRBJ2-5; D is perhaps TRBD2 (7 bases). This CDR3 spans 14 amino acids. Germline assignment: CDR1 LGHNA and CDR2 YSLEER. V gave up 0 bases and J gave up 7 bases, with 12 bases separating them. The CDR3: CASSQEGGRGTQYF. Here the CDR3 DNA reads TGCGCCAGCAGCCAAGAAGGGGGGAGGGGGACCCAGTACTTC.

The chain links TRBV19 to TRBJ2-7; the D is unclear. Between the trimmed V and J ends, which lost 4 bases and 3 bases, there was a span of 13 bases. In germline, CDR1 is LNHDA, CDR2 SQIVND (reference sequence). The CDR3 spans 14 residues. The CDR3 sequence is CASSKTNGDYEQYF. The DNA of the CDR3 is TGTGCCAGTAGTAAAACAAACGGAGACTACGAGCAGTACTTC.

The chain couples TRBV9 to TRBJ2-3; no definite D call. Between the trimmed V and J ends, which lost 4 bases and 2 bases, there was a span of 5 bases. Germline assignment: CDR1 SGDLS and CDR2 YYNGEE. The CDR3 runs to 12 residues. The CDR3 region is CASSTNTDTQYF. CDR3 sequence (DNA): TGTGCCAGCAGCACAAACACAGATACGCAGTATTTT.

The V gene is TRBV4-1, the J gene TRBJ1-1; D remains ambiguous. Germline loops: CDR1 MGHRA, CDR2 YSYEKL. The CDR3 contains 16 residues. Trimming shortened V by 0 bases and J by 6 bases, and 17 bases separated the two germline ends. CDR3 nucleotide sequence: TGCGCCAGCAGCCAAGATTTGACATGGGGTAACTCTGAAGCTTTCTTT. This encodes CASSQDLTWGNSEAFF.

The rearrangement links TRBV19 to TRBJ1-2; D gene uncertain. This CDR3 is built from 13 residues. The germline V gene has CDR1 LNHDA and CDR2 SQIVND (reference sequence). V lost 5 bases to trimming and J lost 4 bases, with 11 bases between them. DNA for the CDR3: TGTGCCAGTAGTGAGAGTCAGCTCTATGGCTACACCTTC. Translating it yields CASSESQLYGYTF.

This rearrangement joins TRBV29-1 to TRBJ2-5; the D gene is possibly TRBD2 (6 bases). The V gene's germline CDR1 is SQVTM and CDR2 ANQGSEA. Trimming took off 5 bases at V and 2 bases at J, with 15 bases between the two ends. CDR3 length equals 14 residues. The CDR3, as DNA: TGCAGCGTTTTCTACCGGGAGCAACAAGAGACCCAGTACTTC. It specifies CSVFYREQQETQYF.

The chain couples TRBV27 to TRBJ2-2; D is undetermined. V lost 6 bases, J lost 1 base, and 12 bases lay in between. CDR1 and CDR2 (germline): MNHEY, SMNVEV (reference sequence). CDR3 length: 15 amino acids. The CDR3 reads CASSLGTGNTGELFF. CDR3 nucleotides: TGTGCCAGCAGCCTGGGCACGGGGAACACCGGGGAGCTGTTTTTT.

This chain joins TRBV6-1 and TRBJ1-1; TRBD1 agrees at 7 bases. V lost 7 bases and J lost 4; bases outside the gene matches: 9. Germline V gene data show CDR1 as MNHNS and CDR2 as SASEGT. CDR3 size: 14 residues. The CDR3 is CASNNRQGGTEAFF. Written as DNA, the CDR3 is TGTGCCAGCAATAACCGACAGGGAGGCACTGAAGCTTTCTTT.

The V call is TRBV4-2, the J call TRBJ2-3; no firm D call. The germline V gene has CDR1 LGHNA and CDR2 YNFKEQ. The CDR3 contains 14 residues. Between the trimmed V and J ends, which lost 1 base and 7 bases, there was a span of 12 bases. DNA of the CDR3: TGTGCCAGCAGCCAAGTCGCTCTCGACCATACGCAGTATTTT. Translation: CASSQVALDHTQYF.

The chain has TRBV28 and TRBJ1-6, with 9 bases lining up with TRBD1. Germline V lookup: CDR1 MDHEN, CDR2 SYDVKM. This CDR3 has 16 residues. J lost 6 bases, V lost 4 bases, and 7 bases had no gene match. CDR3 sequence: CASSSGGQGGNSPLHF. The CDR3 DNA sequence: TGTGCCAGCAGTTCCGGGGGACAGGGAGGTAATTCACCCCTCCACTTT.

A few counts support this clone. The chain is built from TRBV7-3 and TRBJ2-1; 7 nucleotides match TRBD2. This CDR3 has 14 amino acids. With 3 bases clipped from V and 5 bases from J, the junction kept 4 bases outside the gene matches. Germline CDR1 SGHTA, CDR2 FQGTGA. CDR3 DNA: TGTGCCAGCAGCTTGTCTAGCGGAAACAATGAGCAGTTCTTC. This translates into CASSLSSGNNEQFF.

The V gene is TRBV15, the J gene TRBJ2-1; D unclear. V was pared by 3 bases and J by 10 bases, with 16 bases between. Germline V gives CDR1 LNHNV, CDR2 YYDKDF (reference sequence). The CDR3 is 14 residues long. The CDR3 reads CATSRITYGEEQFF. The CDR3 DNA reads TGTGCCACCAGCAGGATCACCTACGGTGAAGAGCAGTTCTTC. Full variable domain (rest looked up from reference TRBV15 and TRBJ2-1): DAMVIQNPRYQVTQFGKPVTLSCSQTLNHNVMYWYQQKSSQAPKLLFHYYDKDFNNEADTPDNFQSRRPNTSFCFLDIRSPGLGDTAMYLCATSRITYGEEQFFGPGTRLTVL.

The V gene is TRBV5-6, the J gene TRBJ1-2; possible D gene TRBD1, 5 bases. CDR1 and CDR2 (germline): SGHDT, YYEEEE. The V end was cut by 6 bases, the J end by 0 bases, with 12 bases between. The CDR3 is 14 amino acids. The CDR3 is CASNSGTPNYGYTF. The CDR3 nucleotides are TGTGCCAGCAACTCAGGGACCCCTAACTATGGCTACACCTTC.

The chain is built from TRBV6-2 or TRBV6-3 and TRBJ2-2; D is undetermined. V lost 5 bases and J lost 0, with 13 bases in between. The CDR3 length is 16 residues. Germline V gene sequence: CDR1 MNHEY, CDR2 SVGEGT. The CDR3 loop is CASSVALPPNTGELFF. The DNA of the CDR3 is TGTGCCAGCAGTGTTGCTCTCCCCCCGAACACCGGGGAGCTGTTTTTT.

The V gene is TRBV5-4, the J gene TRBJ2-1; perhaps TRBD1 as D (6 bases). Between the trimmed V and J ends, which lost 3 bases and 5 bases, there was a span of 15 bases. This CDR3 contains 15 residues. CDR1 is SGHNT, CDR2 YYREEE, per germline (reference sequence). The CDR3 DNA reads as TGTGCCAGCAGCTGGTCTCAGGGGACCCACAATGAGCAGTTCTTC. The encoded protein is CASSWSQGTHNEQFF.

The CDR3 reads CASSEEYTEAFF. CDR3 nucleotide sequence: TGTGCCAGCAGTGAAGAGTACACTGAAGCTTTCTTT. The chain is built from TRBV6-1 and TRBJ1-1; D gene uncertain. The CDR3 runs 12 residues. CDR1 and CDR2 (germline): MNHNS, SASEGT. The germline V and J ends were trimmed by 1 base and 3 bases, with 3 bases remaining between them.

V and J are TRBV7-8 and TRBJ1-4, with unresolved D. Germline CDR1 and CDR2: SGHVS and FQNEAQ. The CDR3 is made up of 14 amino acids. V was cut by 6 bases and J by 7 bases, with 15 bases left in between. The CDR3 sequence is CASSLGGGPEKLFF. The DNA of the CDR3 is TGTGCCAGCAGTTTGGGAGGAGGCCCTGAAAAACTGTTTTTT.